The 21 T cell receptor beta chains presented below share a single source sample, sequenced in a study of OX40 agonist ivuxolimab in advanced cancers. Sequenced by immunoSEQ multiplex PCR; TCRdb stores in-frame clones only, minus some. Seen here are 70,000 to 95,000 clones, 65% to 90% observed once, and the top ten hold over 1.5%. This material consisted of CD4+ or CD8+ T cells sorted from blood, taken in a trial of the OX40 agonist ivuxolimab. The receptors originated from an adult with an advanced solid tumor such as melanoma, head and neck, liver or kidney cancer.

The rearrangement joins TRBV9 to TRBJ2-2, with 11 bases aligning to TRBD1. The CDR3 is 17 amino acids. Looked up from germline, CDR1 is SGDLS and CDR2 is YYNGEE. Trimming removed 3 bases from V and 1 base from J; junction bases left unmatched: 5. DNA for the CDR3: TGTGCCAGCAGCGCCCGGACAGGGGGCTTGAACACCGGGGAGCTGTTTTTT. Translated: CASSARTGGLNTGELFF.

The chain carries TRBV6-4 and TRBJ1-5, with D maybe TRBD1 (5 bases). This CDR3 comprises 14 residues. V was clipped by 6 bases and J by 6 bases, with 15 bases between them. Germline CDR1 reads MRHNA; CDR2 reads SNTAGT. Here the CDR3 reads CASSPSGAVQPQHF. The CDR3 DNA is TGTGCCAGCAGCCCGAGCGGGGCGGTTCAGCCCCAGCATTTT.

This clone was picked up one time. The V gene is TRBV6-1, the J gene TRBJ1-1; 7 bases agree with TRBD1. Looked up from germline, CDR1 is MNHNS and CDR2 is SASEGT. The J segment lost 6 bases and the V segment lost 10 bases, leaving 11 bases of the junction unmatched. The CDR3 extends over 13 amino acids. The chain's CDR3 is CATRTGWSSEAFF. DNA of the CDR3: TGTGCCACCAGGACAGGTTGGTCTTCTGAAGCTTTCTTT.

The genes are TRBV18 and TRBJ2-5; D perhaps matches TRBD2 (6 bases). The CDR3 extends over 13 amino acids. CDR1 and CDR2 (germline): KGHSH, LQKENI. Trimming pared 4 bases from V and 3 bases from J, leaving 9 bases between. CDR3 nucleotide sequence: TGTGCCAGCTCACTGGGACTTAAAGAGACCCAGTACTTC. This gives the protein CASSLGLKETQYF.

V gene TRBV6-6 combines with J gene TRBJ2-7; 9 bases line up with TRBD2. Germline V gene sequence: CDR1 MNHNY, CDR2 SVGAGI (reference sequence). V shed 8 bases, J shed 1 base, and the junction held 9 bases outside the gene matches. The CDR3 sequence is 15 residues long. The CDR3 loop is CASRRGGVNSYEQYF. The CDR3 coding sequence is TGTGCCAGCCGTCGCGGGGGGGTGAATTCCTACGAGCAGTACTTC.

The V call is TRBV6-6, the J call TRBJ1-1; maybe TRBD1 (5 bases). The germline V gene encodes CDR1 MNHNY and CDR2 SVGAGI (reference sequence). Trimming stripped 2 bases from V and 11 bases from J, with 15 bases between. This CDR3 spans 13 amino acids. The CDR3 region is CASSYTGARQAFF. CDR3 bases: TGTGCCAGCAGTTACACCGGGGCCCGGCAGGCTTTCTTT.

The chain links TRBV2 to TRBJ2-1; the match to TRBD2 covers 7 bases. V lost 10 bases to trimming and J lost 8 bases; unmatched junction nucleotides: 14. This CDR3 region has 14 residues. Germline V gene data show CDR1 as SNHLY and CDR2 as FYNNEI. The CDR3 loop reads CATQGVRREHEQFF. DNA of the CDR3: TGTGCCACCCAGGGTGTGCGGCGGGAGCATGAGCAGTTCTTC.

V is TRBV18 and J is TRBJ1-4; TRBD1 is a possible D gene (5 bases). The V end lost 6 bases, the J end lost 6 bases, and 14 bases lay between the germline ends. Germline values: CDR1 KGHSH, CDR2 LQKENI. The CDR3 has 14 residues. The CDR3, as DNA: TGTGCCAGCTCCCAACTTGGGGACCATGAAAAACTGTTTTTT. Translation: CASSQLGDHEKLFF.

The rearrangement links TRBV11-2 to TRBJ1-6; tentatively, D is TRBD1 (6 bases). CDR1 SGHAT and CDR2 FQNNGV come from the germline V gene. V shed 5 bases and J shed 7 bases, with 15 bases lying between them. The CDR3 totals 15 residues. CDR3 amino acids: CASSPGAFGNSPLHF. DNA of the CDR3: TGTGCCAGCAGCCCGGGGGCTTTCGGCAATTCACCCCTCCACTTT.

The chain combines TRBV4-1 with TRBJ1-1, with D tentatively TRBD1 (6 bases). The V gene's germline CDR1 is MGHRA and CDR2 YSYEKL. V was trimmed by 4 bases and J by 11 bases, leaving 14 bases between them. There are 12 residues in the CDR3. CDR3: CASSPGALGAFF. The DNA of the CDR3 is TGCGCCAGCAGCCCAGGGGCCTTAGGTGCTTTCTTT.

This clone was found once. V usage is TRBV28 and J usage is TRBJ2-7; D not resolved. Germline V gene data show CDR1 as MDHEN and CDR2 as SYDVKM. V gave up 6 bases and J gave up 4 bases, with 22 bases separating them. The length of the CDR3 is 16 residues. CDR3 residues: CASSSTSAENVYEQYF. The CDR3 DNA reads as TGTGCCAGCAGCTCAACCTCAGCAGAAAACGTTTACGAGCAGTACTTC.

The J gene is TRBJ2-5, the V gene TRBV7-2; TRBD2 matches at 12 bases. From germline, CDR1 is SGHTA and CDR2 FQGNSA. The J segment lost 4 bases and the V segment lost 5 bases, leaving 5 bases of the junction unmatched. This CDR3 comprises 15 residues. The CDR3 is CASSPSGRAGETQYF. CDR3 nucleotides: TGTGCCAGCAGCCCTAGCGGGAGGGCCGGAGAGACCCAGTACTTC.

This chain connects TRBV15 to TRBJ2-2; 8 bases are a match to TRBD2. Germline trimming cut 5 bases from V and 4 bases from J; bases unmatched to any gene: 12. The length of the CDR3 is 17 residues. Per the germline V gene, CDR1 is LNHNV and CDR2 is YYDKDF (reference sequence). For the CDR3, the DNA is TGTGCCACCAGCCGGAGAGGAGCGGGGGTTGCCACCGGGGAGCTGTTTTTT. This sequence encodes CATSRRGAGVATGELFF.

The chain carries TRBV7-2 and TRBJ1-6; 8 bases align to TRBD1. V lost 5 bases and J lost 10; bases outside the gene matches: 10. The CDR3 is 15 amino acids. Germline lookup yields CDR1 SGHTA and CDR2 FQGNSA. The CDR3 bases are TGTGCCAGCAGCGCCGTGGGACAGGCTGGGTCACCCCTCCACTTT. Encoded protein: CASSAVGQAGSPLHF.

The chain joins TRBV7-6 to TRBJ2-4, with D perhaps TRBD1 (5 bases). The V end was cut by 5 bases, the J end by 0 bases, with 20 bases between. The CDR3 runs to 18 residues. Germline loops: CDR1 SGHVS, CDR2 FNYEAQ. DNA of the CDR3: TGTGCCAGCAGCCCCCGCCGAAAGGACATTCTAGCCAAAAACATTCAGTACTTC. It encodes CASSPRRKDILAKNIQYF. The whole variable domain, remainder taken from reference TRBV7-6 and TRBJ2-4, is GAGVSQSPRYKVTKRGQDVALRCDPISGHVSLYWYRQALGQGPEFLTYFNYEAQQDKSGLPNDRFSAERPEGSISTLTIQRTEQRDSAMYRCASSPRRKDILAKNIQYFGAGTRLSVL.

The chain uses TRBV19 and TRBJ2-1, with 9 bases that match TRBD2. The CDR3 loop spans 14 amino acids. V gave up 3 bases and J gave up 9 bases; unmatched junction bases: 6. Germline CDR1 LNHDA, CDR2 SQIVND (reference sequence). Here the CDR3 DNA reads TGTGCCAGTAGTATGTTAGCGGGAGAGGGTGAGCAGTTCTTC. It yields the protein CASSMLAGEGEQFF.

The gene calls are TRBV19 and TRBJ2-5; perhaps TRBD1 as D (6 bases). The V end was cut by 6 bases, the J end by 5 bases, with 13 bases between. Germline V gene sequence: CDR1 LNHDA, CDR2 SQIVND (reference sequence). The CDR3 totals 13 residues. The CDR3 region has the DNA TGTGCCAGTAGGGACAGAGGGTGGGAGACCCAGTACTTC. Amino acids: CASRDRGWETQYF.

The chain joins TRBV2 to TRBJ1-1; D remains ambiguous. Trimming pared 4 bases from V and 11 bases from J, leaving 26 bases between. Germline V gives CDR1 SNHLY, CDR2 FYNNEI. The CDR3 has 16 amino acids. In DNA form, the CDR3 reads TGTGCCAGCAGTGGCGATTTTCTTTGGGGTGGAGGGAGGGCTTTCTTT. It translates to CASSGDFLWGGGRAFF.

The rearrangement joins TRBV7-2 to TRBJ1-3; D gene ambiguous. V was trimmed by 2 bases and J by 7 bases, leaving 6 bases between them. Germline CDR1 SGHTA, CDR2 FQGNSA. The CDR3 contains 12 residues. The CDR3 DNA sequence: TGTGCCAGCAGCTTATTGCGGAACACCATATATTTT. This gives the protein CASSLLRNTIYF.

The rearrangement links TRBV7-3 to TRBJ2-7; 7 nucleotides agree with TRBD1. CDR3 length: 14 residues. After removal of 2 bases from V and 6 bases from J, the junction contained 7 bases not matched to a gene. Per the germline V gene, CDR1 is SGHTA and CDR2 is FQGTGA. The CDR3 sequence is CASSLGTADSEQYF. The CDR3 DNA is TGTGCCAGCAGCTTAGGGACAGCTGACTCCGAGCAGTACTTC.

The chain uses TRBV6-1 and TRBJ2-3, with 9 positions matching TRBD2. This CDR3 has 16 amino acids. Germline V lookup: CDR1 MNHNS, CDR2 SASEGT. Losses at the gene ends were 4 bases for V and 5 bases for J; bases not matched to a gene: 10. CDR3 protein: CASSGSLAGAKDTQYF. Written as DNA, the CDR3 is TGTGCCAGCAGTGGATCCTTAGCGGGAGCGAAAGATACGCAGTATTTT.